What follows are 8 T cell receptor beta chains derived from one specimen sequenced in a study of T cells in Graves' hyperthyroidism and ophthalmopathy. From RNA transcripts, TCR beta CDR3 regions were amplified. The primer set for the first-round RT-PCR of the TCR CDR3 was HTBI. One entry per CDR3 protein, called by TCRdb with MiXCR from the multiplex PCR reads. The table has roughly 550,000 distinct CDR3 sequences, roughly a sixth seen once. The specimen sequenced was blood. All receptors come from a woman younger than 45 with Graves' ophthalmopathy.

In this sample, this clonotype turned up many times. This rearrangement joins TRBV11-2 to TRBJ2-1; 9 bases match TRBD2. Germline V CDR1 and CDR2: SGHAT, FQNNGV. The ends lost 5 bases at V and 4 bases at J; junction bases unmatched: 12. The CDR3 loop spans 17 amino acids. Written as DNA, the CDR3 is TGTGCCAGCAGCACAGCCCAATCTAGCGGGGCTTACAATGAGCAGTTCTTC. It encodes CASSTAQSSGAYNEQFF.

There are many counts of this clonotype. The rearrangement links TRBV30 to TRBJ1-1, with D possibly being TRBD1 (5 bases). The CDR3 extends over 16 amino acids. The V end lost 0 bases, the J end lost 0 bases, and 14 bases lay between the germline ends. Germline V gene data show CDR1 as GTSNPN and CDR2 as SVGIG (reference sequence). The CDR3 nucleotides are TGTGCCTGGAGTGTAGTCGACAGATCCTTGAACACTGAAGCTTTCTTT. Encoded protein: CAWSVVDRSLNTEAFF.

Ten or more counts support this clonotype. This chain connects TRBV18 to TRBJ2-7; D may correspond to TRBD1 or TRBD2 (6 bases each). Looked up from germline, CDR1 is KGHSH and CDR2 is LQKENI. Trimming removed 1 base from V and 7 bases from J, with 11 bases in between. The CDR3 consists of 13 residues. CDR3 sequence: CASSPRGAEEQYF. The DNA for the CDR3 is TGTGCCAGCTCACCACGGGGGGCGGAAGAGCAGTACTTC.

The chain uses TRBV20-1 and TRBJ2-1, with unresolved D. The CDR3 is made up of 13 amino acids. CDR1 is DFQATT, CDR2 SNEGSKA, per germline (reference sequence). The V and J ends lost 3 bases and 5 bases respectively, with 11 bases between them. CDR3 sequence: CSASEAGNNEQFF. CDR3 coding DNA: TGCAGTGCTAGTGAGGCAGGTAACAATGAGCAGTTCTTC.

This clonotype was picked up many times. The chain couples TRBV11-3 to TRBJ1-1, with no clear D. This CDR3 has 13 residues. Germline CDR1 SGHNT, CDR2 YENEEA. Between the trimmed V and J ends, which lost 5 bases and 1 base, there was a span of 8 bases. CDR3 coding DNA: TGTGCCAGCAGCCTACAGAGGAACACTGAAGCTTTCTTT. This codes for CASSLQRNTEAFF.

There are a few counts of this clonotype. The rearrangement links TRBV4-1 to TRBJ2-7; 8 bases match TRBD1. The CDR3 extends over 17 amino acids. V lost 3 bases to trimming and J lost 4 bases; unmatched junction nucleotides: 14. CDR1 and CDR2 (germline): MGHRA, YSYEKL. The CDR3 DNA reads as TGCGCCAGCAGCCAGTTTGGGGACAGGTCCGCATCTTACGAGCAGTACTTC. As protein: CASSQFGDRSASYEQYF.

Many counts were recorded for this clonotype. The V and J genes are TRBV12-3 or TRBV12-4 and TRBJ1-6; 7 nucleotides match TRBD1. V trimming: 6 bases; J trimming: 4 bases; junction bases outside the gene matches: 3. The CDR3 consists of 14 residues. The CDR3 sequence: CASSLTGYNSPLHF. The CDR3 nucleotides are TGTGCCAGCAGCCTGACAGGGTATAATTCACCCCTCCACTTT.

This chain uses TRBV20-1 with TRBJ2-7, with 13 bases identical to TRBD2. The CDR3 is made up of 16 amino acids. CDR1 and CDR2 (germline): DFQATT, SNEGSKA (reference sequence). Trimming removed 6 bases from V and 3 bases from J; junction bases left unmatched: 11. In DNA form, the CDR3 reads TGCAGTGCCCCCGGGTGGACTAGCGGGAGTCTCTACGAGCAGTACTTC. The encoded protein is CSAPGWTSGSLYEQYF.